These 27 T cell receptor beta chains originate from one sample sequenced in a study of blood T cell repertoires in COVID-19. Profiled with immunoSEQ multiplex PCR; TCRdb holds only in-frame clones, not every one. The table has about 250,000 clones, about 79% seen once. Input material: peripheral blood. The receptors were sampled from a man older than 75 with acute or convalescent COVID-19.

The chain employs TRBV7-2 and TRBJ2-7; no reliable D call. CDR1 and CDR2 (germline): SGHTA, FQGNSA. Trimming pared 1 base from V and 4 bases from J, leaving 17 bases between. This CDR3 region has 16 residues. The CDR3 region is CASSLDSNVPRYEQYF. CDR3 bases: TGTGCCAGCAGCTTAGACAGCAACGTTCCCAGATACGAGCAGTACTTC.

A few counts support this clone. The chain links TRBV5-5 to TRBJ1-4; TRBD1 matches at 10 bases. The CDR3 is made up of 14 amino acids. V trimming: 4 bases; J trimming: 7 bases; junction bases outside the gene matches: 4. Germline V CDR1 and CDR2: SGHKS, YYEKEE (reference sequence). The CDR3 nucleotides are TGTGCCAGCAGCCCCGACAGGGGGCCTGAAAAACTGTTTTTT. This sequence encodes CASSPDRGPEKLFF.

The chain couples TRBV14 to TRBJ2-1, with 10 bases fitting TRBD2. The germline CDR1 and CDR2 sequences are SGHDN and FVKESK. The CDR3 length is 15 residues. V trimming: 1 base; J trimming: 4 bases; junction bases outside the gene matches: 1. CDR3 region: CASSQASGGYNEQFF. In nucleotides, the CDR3 is TGTGCCAGCAGCCAAGCTAGCGGGGGTTACAATGAGCAGTTCTTC.

The chain has TRBV19 and TRBJ2-2; a possible D gene is TRBD1 (6 bases). Germline V gene sequence: CDR1 LNHDA, CDR2 SQIVND (reference sequence). Trimming pared 6 bases from V and 1 base from J, leaving 6 bases between. The CDR3 contains 13 residues. The CDR3 is CASSRGNTGELFF. The CDR3 DNA reads as TGTGCCAGTAGCAGGGGGAACACCGGGGAGCTGTTTTTT. Drawing the rest from reference TRBV19 and TRBJ2-2, the complete variable domain is DGGITQSPKYLFRKEGQNVTLSCEQNLNHDAMYWYRQDPGQGLRLIYYSQIVNDFQKGDIAEGYSVSREKKESFPLTVTSAQKNPTAFYLCASSRGNTGELFFGEGSRLTVL.

This chain uses TRBV15 with TRBJ1-5, with D unresolved. This CDR3 spans 17 amino acids. CDR1 is LNHNV and CDR2 is YYDKDF in the germline V gene (reference sequence). Trimming took 0 bases from V and 0 from J, leaving 12 bases between them. The CDR3: CATSRDRGIFSNQPQHF. The CDR3 bases are TGTGCCACCAGCAGAGATAGAGGGATATTTAGCAATCAGCCCCAGCATTTT.

V gene TRBV2 combines with J gene TRBJ1-3; no clear D gene. This CDR3 is 15 amino acids long. Trimming cost V 7 bases and J 3 bases, with 16 bases left between them. The V gene's germline CDR1 is SNHLY and CDR2 FYNNEI. The CDR3 loop reads CASTGSRGYGNTIYF. The CDR3 region has the DNA TGTGCCAGCACTGGATCTCGGGGTTATGGAAACACCATATATTTT. The full variable domain, its missing parts supplied by reference TRBV2 and TRBJ1-3, is EPEVTQTPSHQVTQMGQEVILRCVPISNHLYFYWYRQILGQKVEFLVSFYNNEISEKSEIFDDQFSVERPDGSNFTLKIRSTKLEDSAMYFCASTGSRGYGNTIYFGEGSWLTVV.

The chain couples TRBV19 to TRBJ1-6, with 7 bases aligning to TRBD1. After removal of 9 bases from V and 6 bases from J, the junction contained 5 bases not matched to a gene. Germline CDR1 LNHDA, CDR2 SQIVND (reference sequence). This CDR3 is 13 amino acids long. The CDR3 region is CASRGQFNSPLHF. The CDR3 DNA follows: TGTGCCAGCAGGGGACAGTTTAATTCACCCCTCCACTTT.

This chain links TRBV7-9 with TRBJ1-1; TRBD1 is a possible D gene (5 bases). CDR3 length: 13 amino acids. The germline CDR1 and CDR2 sequences are SEHNR and FQNEAQ (reference sequence). The V end was cut by 1 base, the J end by 8 bases, with 11 bases between. CDR3 coding DNA: TGTGCCAGCAGCTTAGTAGGGGCGCAGGAAGCTTTCTTT. This translates into CASSLVGAQEAFF.

The CDR3 nucleotides are TGTGCCAGCAGACCACAGGGGGTGCCGGGCGATGAGCAGTTCTTC. Its protein is CASRPQGVPGDEQFF. The V call is TRBV28, the J call TRBJ2-1, with TRBD1 identical over 8 bases. CDR1 and CDR2 from the germline V gene are MDHEN and SYDVKM. The CDR3 length is 15 residues. V shed 6 bases, J shed 8 bases, and the junction held 12 bases outside the gene matches.

The chain uses TRBV6-6 and TRBJ1-3; TRBD1 aligns across 10 bases. The CDR3 extends over 16 amino acids. The J segment lost 7 bases and the V segment lost 1 base, leaving 7 bases of the junction unmatched. Germline CDR1 is MNHNY and CDR2 is SVGAGI (reference sequence). DNA for the CDR3: TGTGCCAGCAGTTACTATGACAGGGGGCAGGGGAACACCATATATTTT. Encoded protein: CASSYYDRGQGNTIYF.

The V call is TRBV7-2, the J call TRBJ2-1, with a possible D match to TRBD1 (5 bases). The CDR3 totals 14 residues. Germline CDR1 reads SGHTA; CDR2 reads FQGNSA. Trimming removed 5 bases at V and 6 bases at J, with 14 bases between. The CDR3 loop reads CASSPETASNEQFF. DNA for the CDR3: TGTGCCAGCAGCCCAGAGACAGCTTCCAATGAGCAGTTCTTC.

The CDR3: CASSSGVSNQPQHF. CDR3 in DNA: TGTGCCAGCTCATCGGGGGTAAGCAATCAGCCCCAGCATTTT. The chain links TRBV24-1 to TRBJ1-5, with D tentatively TRBD1 (5 bases). The CDR3 spans 14 residues. V shed 11 bases and J shed 1 base, with 14 bases lying between them. Germline V gene sequence: CDR1 KGHDR, CDR2 SFDVKD.

The chain joins TRBV6-6 to TRBJ1-5, with a tentative D call TRBD1 (5 bases). The CDR3 totals 15 residues. The germline V gene encodes CDR1 MNHNY and CDR2 SVGAGI (reference sequence). V was trimmed by 4 bases and J by 1 base, leaving 11 bases between them. CDR3 coding DNA: TGTGCCAGCAGTTCTCAGGGCAGGAGCAATCAGCCCCAGCATTTT. Protein sequence: CASSSQGRSNQPQHF.

The CDR3 DNA reads TGTGCCAGTATGAGTTCCGGGACTAGGGTCACCGGGGAGCTGTTTTTT. This gives the protein CASMSSGTRVTGELFF. The chain carries TRBV19 and TRBJ2-2, with 8 nucleotides matching TRBD2. CDR3 length equals 16 residues. Germline V lookup: CDR1 LNHDA, CDR2 SQIVND (reference sequence). V lost 7 bases to trimming and J lost 4 bases; unmatched junction nucleotides: 11.

This chain joins TRBV30 and TRBJ1-3; D is undetermined. CDR1 and CDR2 (germline): GTSNPN, SVGIG (reference sequence). The ends were cut back, 0 bases at V and 6 bases at J, with 9 bases in the middle. CDR3 length: 13 amino acids. The CDR3 spells CAWSVTVLNTIYF. CDR3 DNA sequence: TGTGCCTGGAGTGTAACGGTACTAAACACCATATATTTT.

In this sample, this clone turned up once. The V gene is TRBV7-2, the J gene TRBJ2-7; the match to TRBD2 covers 7 bases. CDR3 length equals 14 residues. The V gene end was trimmed by 5 bases and the J gene end by 2 bases; junction bases not matched to a gene: 6. The germline CDR1 and CDR2 sequences are SGHTA and FQGNSA. The chain's CDR3 is CASSPSGSTYEQYF. For the CDR3, the DNA is TGTGCCAGCAGCCCTAGCGGCAGTACCTACGAGCAGTACTTC.

The chain uses TRBV10-3 and TRBJ1-2; no definite D call. Germline values: CDR1 ENHRY, CDR2 SYGVKD. Trimming took off 8 bases at V and 4 bases at J, with 8 bases between the two ends. The CDR3 spans 11 residues. The CDR3 nucleotides are TGTGCCATCGGCGGAGGCTATGGCTACACCTTC. This translates into CAIGGGYGYTF.

This chain connects TRBV3-1 (or the pseudogene TRBV3-2) to TRBJ1-6; unclear D gene. The V gene lost 0 bases and the J gene lost 6 bases, with 9 bases spanning the gap. The CDR3 sequence is 15 residues long. CDR1 and CDR2 (germline): LGHDT, YNNKEL (reference sequence). The chain's CDR3 is CASSQDGVANSPLHF. Here the CDR3 DNA reads TGTGCCAGCAGCCAAGACGGGGTGGCTAATTCACCCCTCCACTTT.

This chain connects TRBV18 to TRBJ1-6, with 9 positions matching TRBD1. This CDR3 has 16 residues. Germline V CDR1 and CDR2: KGHSH, LQKENI. V lost 2 bases to trimming and J lost 6 bases; unmatched junction nucleotides: 5. CDR3 sequence reads: CASSPSGQGSNSPLHF. The CDR3 nucleotides read TGTGCCAGCTCACCATCCGGACAGGGGAGTAATTCACCCCTCCACTTT.

CDR3 loop: CAPGGGQLNTGELFF. The CDR3 DNA is TGTGCCCCGGGGGGGGGACAATTGAACACCGGGGAGCTGTTTTTT. This rearrangement joins TRBV7-9 to TRBJ2-2; 8 positions match TRBD2. This CDR3 contains 15 residues. The germline gives CDR1 SEHNR, CDR2 FQNEAQ (reference sequence). With 11 bases clipped from V and 1 base from J, the junction kept 9 bases outside the gene matches.

The chain recombines TRBV20-1 with TRBJ1-6; the D gene is possibly TRBD1 (6 bases). Trimming took off 4 bases at V and 14 bases at J, with 12 bases between the two ends. Per the germline V gene, CDR1 is DFQATT and CDR2 is SNEGSKA (reference sequence). The CDR3 runs to 11 residues. The CDR3: CSAKGGDTLHF. CDR3 sequence (DNA): TGCAGTGCTAAGGGGGGGGACACCCTCCACTTT.

The chain couples TRBV18 to TRBJ1-2; D call uncertain. CDR1 is KGHSH and CDR2 is LQKENI in the germline V gene. The V end lost 1 base, the J end lost 4 bases, and 13 bases lay between the germline ends. There are 15 residues in the CDR3. The CDR3 loop is CASSPRREGSYGYTF. The CDR3 DNA sequence: TGTGCCAGCTCACCACGCCGTGAGGGTTCCTATGGCTACACCTTC.

This sequence joins TRBV18 and TRBJ1-1; TRBD1 might be the D (6 bases). Germline assignment: CDR1 KGHSH and CDR2 LQKENI. The V end was cut by 3 bases, the J end by 8 bases, with 16 bases between. CDR3 length: 14 amino acids. The CDR3 here is CASSPAMGQGEAFF. CDR3 nucleotide sequence: TGTGCCAGCTCACCGGCTATGGGGCAGGGGGAAGCTTTCTTT.

The CDR3 DNA reads TGTGCCAGCAGCTCAGGGGCGTTTTCGGGGATTGGACAGCCCCAGCATTTT. It translates to CASSSGAFSGIGQPQHF. The J gene is TRBJ1-5, the V gene TRBV7-9; maybe TRBD1 (6 bases). Germline CDR1 and CDR2: SEHNR and FQNEAQ (reference sequence). V was clipped by 4 bases and J by 7 bases, with 23 bases between them. The CDR3 is 17 residues long. The variable domain in full, completed from reference TRBV7-9 and TRBJ1-5, reads DTGVSQNPRHKITKRGQNVTFRCDPISEHNRLYWYRQTLGQGPEFLTYFQNEAQLEKSRLLSDRFSAERPKGSFSTLEIQRTEQGDSAMYLCASSSGAFSGIGQPQHFGDGTRLSIL.

The chain couples TRBV20-1 to TRBJ1-1, with D unresolved. The V and J ends lost 3 bases and 5 bases respectively, with 16 bases between them. Per the germline V gene, CDR1 is DFQATT and CDR2 is SNEGSKA (reference sequence). The CDR3 is made up of 14 amino acids. The CDR3 region has the DNA TGCAGTGCTAGTGACGCACGGACGGGGACTGAAGCTTTCTTT. It translates to CSASDARTGTEAFF.

V is TRBV11-1 and J is TRBJ1-2, with TRBD1 matching over 8 bases. V lost 5 bases to trimming and J lost 4 bases; unmatched junction nucleotides: 12. Germline assignment: CDR1 SGHAT and CDR2 FQDESV (reference sequence). This CDR3 spans 16 amino acids. The CDR3 DNA reads as TGTGCCAGCAGCCCGACCCCAGGGGGCTTAAGCTATGGCTACACCTTC. This codes for CASSPTPGGLSYGYTF.

This chain links TRBV30 with TRBJ1-6; unclear D gene. CDR1 is GTSNPN and CDR2 is SVGIG in the germline V gene (reference sequence). The V gene lost 1 base and the J gene lost 2 bases, with 6 bases spanning the gap. The CDR3 covers 14 residues. The CDR3 loop is CAWSGLTYNSPLHF. The CDR3 DNA reads TGTGCCTGGAGTGGACTGACCTATAATTCACCCCTCCACTTT.